The sequence of this T cell receptor (beta chain) was determined in a study of early T cells in non-severe SARS-CoV-2 infection. Across the whole study: Investigators sequenced bulk RNA drawn from unsorted whole blood, and chains remained unpaired.

Unique molecular identifiers were attached to individual cDNA molecules. TCRdb itself ran the 5' RACE reads through MiXCR, one entry per CDR3 protein. This sample yields some 30,000 distinct CDR3 sequences, of which around 4% are seen a single time; 5.5% to 6.5% belongs to the top ten. In this sample, this clonotype is medium-sized. Between the trimmed V and J ends, which lost 8 bases and 2 bases, there was a span of 13 bases. The CDR3 loop spans 14 amino acids. Germline CDR1 and CDR2: MGHDK and SYGVNS. This clonotype was obtained from an adult who was a healthcare worker with PCR-confirmed SARS-CoV-2 infection or an uninfected control (not recorded which). V usage is TRBV25-1 and J usage is TRBJ2-4; D is unresolved. Sequencing was done on a sample of whole blood. The CDR3 loop reads CASQLSGSKNIQYF. CDR3 in DNA: TGTGCCAGCCAACTGAGTGGTTCCAAAAACATTCAGTACTTC.